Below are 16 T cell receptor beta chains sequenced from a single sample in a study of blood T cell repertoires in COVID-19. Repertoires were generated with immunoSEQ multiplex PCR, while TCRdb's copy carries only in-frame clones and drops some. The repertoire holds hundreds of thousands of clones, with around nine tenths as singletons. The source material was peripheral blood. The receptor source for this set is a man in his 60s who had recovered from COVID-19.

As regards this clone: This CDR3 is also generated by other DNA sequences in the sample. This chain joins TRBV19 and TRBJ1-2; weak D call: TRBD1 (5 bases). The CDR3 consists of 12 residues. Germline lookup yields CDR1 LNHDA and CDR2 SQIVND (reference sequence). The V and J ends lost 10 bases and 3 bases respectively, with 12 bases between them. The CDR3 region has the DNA TGTGCCACCCTGGACATTTACTATGGCTACACCTTC. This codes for CATLDIYYGYTF.

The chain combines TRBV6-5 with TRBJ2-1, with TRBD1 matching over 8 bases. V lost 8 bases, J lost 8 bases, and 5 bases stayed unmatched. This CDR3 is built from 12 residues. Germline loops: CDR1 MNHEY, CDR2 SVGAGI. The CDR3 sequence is CASATGVYEQFF. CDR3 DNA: TGTGCCAGCGCGACAGGGGTCTATGAGCAGTTCTTC.

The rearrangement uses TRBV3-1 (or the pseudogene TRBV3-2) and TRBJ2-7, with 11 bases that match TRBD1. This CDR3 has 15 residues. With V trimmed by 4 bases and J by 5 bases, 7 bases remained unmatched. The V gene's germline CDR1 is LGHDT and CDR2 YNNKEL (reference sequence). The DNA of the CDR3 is TGTGCCAGCAGCCCAAGGGACAGGGGGACCCACGAGCAGTACTTC. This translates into CASSPRDRGTHEQYF.

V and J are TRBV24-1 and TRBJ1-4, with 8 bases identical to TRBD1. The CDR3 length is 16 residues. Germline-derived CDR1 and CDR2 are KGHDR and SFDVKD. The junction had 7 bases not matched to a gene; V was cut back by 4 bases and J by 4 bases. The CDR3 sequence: CATSETGTGLNEKLFF. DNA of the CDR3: TGTGCCACCAGTGAAACCGGGACAGGACTTAATGAAAAACTGTTTTTT.

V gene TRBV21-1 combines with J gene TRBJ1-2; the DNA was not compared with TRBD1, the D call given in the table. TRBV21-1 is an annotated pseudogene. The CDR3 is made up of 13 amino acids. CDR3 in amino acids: CASSSEGARGYTF. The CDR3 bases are TGTGCCAGCAGCTCCGAGGGGGCGCGGGGCTACACCTTC.

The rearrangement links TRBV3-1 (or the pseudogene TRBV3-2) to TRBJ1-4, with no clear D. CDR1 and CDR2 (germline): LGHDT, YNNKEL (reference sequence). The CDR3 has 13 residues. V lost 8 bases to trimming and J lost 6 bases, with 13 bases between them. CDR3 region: CASGYRSDEKLFF. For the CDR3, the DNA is TGTGCCAGCGGTTATCGGTCGGATGAAAAACTGTTTTTT.

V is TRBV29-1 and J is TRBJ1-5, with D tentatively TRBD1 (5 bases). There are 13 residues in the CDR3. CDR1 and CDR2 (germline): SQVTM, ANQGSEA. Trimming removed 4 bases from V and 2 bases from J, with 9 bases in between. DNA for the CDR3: TGCAGCGTTGGGGGCGGTGGCAATCAGCCCCAGCATTTT. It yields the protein CSVGGGGNQPQHF.

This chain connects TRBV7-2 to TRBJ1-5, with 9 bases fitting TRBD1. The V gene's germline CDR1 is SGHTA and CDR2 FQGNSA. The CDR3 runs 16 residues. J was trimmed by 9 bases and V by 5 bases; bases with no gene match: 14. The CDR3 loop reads CASSLAFDRGIMPQHF. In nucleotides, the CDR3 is TGTGCCAGCAGCCTTGCCTTTGACAGGGGGATAATGCCCCAGCATTTT.

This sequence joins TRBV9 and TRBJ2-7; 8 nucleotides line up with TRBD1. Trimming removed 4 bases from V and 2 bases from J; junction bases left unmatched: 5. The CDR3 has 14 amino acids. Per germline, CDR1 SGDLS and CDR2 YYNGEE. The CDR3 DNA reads TGTGCCAGCAGCCTACGGACAGGGCCCTACGAGCAGTACTTC. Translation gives CASSLRTGPYEQYF.

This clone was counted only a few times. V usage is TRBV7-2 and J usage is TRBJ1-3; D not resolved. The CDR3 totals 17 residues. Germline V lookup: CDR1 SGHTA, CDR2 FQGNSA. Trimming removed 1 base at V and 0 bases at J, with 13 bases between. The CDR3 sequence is CASSLVSAGHSGNTIYF. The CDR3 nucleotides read TGTGCCAGCAGCTTAGTAAGCGCGGGCCACTCTGGAAACACCATATATTTT.

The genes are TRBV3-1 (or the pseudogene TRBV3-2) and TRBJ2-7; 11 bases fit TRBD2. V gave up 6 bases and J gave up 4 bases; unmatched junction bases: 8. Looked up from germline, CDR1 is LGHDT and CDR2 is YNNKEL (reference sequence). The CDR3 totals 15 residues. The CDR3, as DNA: TGTGCCAGCAGTAAACCGGGACTAGCGGAATACGAGCAGTACTTC. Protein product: CASSKPGLAEYEQYF.

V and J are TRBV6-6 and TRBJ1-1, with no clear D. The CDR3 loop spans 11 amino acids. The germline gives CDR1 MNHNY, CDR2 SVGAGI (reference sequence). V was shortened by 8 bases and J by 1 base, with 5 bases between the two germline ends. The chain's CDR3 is CASGRNTEAFF. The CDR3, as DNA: TGTGCCAGCGGGAGGAACACTGAAGCTTTCTTT.

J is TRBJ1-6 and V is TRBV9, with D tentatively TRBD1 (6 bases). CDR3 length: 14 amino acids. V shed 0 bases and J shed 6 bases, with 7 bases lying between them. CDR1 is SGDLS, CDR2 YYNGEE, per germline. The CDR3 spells CASSVVGGNSPLHF. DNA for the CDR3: TGTGCCAGCAGCGTAGTAGGGGGTAATTCACCCCTCCACTTT.

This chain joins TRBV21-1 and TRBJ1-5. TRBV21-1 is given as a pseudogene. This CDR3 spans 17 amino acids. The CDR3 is CASSVTEPRDSNQPQHF. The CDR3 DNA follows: TGTGCCAGCAGCGTTACCGAGCCGCGGGATAGCAATCAGCCCCAGCATTTT.

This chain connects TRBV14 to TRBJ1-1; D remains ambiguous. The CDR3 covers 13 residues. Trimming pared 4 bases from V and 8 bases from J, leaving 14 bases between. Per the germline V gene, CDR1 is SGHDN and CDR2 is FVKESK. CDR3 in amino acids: CASSPRARVEAFF. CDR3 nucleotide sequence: TGTGCCAGCAGCCCAAGGGCGCGGGTGGAAGCTTTCTTT.

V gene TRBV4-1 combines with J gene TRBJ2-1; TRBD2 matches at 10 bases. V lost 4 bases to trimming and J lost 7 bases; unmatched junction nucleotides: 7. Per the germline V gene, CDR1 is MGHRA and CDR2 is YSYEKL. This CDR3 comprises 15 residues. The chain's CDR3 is CASSPGQRGGNEQFF. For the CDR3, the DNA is TGCGCCAGCAGCCCCGGGCAGCGGGGGGGGAATGAGCAGTTCTTC.